This paragraph reports one T cell receptor (beta chain). The table came from immunoSEQ multiplex PCR; TCRdb's copy has only in-frame clones and leaves some out. Of 180,000 or so clones in the sample, approximately 80% were seen once. The data stem from a study of blood T cell repertoires in COVID-19. This CDR3 comprises 18 residues. Germline CDR1 and CDR2: SEHNR and FQNEAQ (reference sequence). V lost 5 bases, J lost 4 bases, and 24 bases lay in between. Sequenced material: peripheral blood. The chain joins TRBV7-9 to TRBJ2-1; TRBD1 might be the D (6 bases). The sequence was obtained from a woman in her forties with COVID-19, enrolled during active disease. CDR3 in DNA: TGTGCCAGCAGCATTCACCGGGACAACCTGTGGCTATACAATGAGCAGTTCTTC. This gives the protein CASSIHRDNLWLYNEQFF.